These T cell receptor beta chains were read from a single sample in a study of CD8+CD57+ T cells in acquired aplastic anemia. TCRdb re-analysed the reads in MiXCR, keeping a single row per CDR3 protein. The table records approximately 70,000 distinct CDR3 sequences, 55% of them present only once. Material: sorted CD4+, CD8+, or CD8+CD57+ T cells (not recorded which) from PBMCs. The source of these receptors is a human donor in good health, serving as a control. The CDR3 runs from the conserved cysteine through the conserved F or W. A D gene is named only where the DNA matches it firmly. The size entry is marked missing in some rows and otherwise reads once, few, many or a size class.

abundance	v_gene	d_gene	j_gene	CDR3aa	CDR3nt
.	TRBV4-2	TRBD2	TRBJ2-2	CASEPAPASGPTGELFF	TGTGCCAGCGAACCGGCCCCGGCTAGCGGCCCCACCGGGGAGCTGTTTTTT
many	TRBV6-1	.	TRBJ1-5	CASRTLVGGSNQPQHF	TGTGCCAGCAGGACCCTGGTTGGGGGGAGCAATCAGCCCCAGCATTTT
medium-sized	TRBV19	TRBD1	TRBJ1-2	CASSTQSTGGYGYTF	TGTGCCAGTAGTACCCAATCGACAGGGGGTTATGGCTACACCTTC
.	TRBV2	TRBD1	TRBJ2-5	CASSALGQGQETQYF	TGTGCCAGCAGCGCCCTGGGACAGGGCCAAGAGACCCAGTACTTC
once	TRBV10-3	TRBD2	TRBJ2-7	CAISARASGGSYEQYF	TGTGCCATCAGTGCTAGGGCTAGCGGGGGCTCCTACGAGCAGTACTTC
.	TRBV7-2	.	TRBJ2-7	CASSFGWGDEQYF	TGTGCCAGCAGCTTCGGATGGGGCGACGAGCAGTACTTC
.	TRBV15	TRBD1	TRBJ1-3	CATSRDRQGNTIYF	TGTGCCACCAGCAGAGACCGACAGGGGAACACCATATATTTT
.	TRBV11-2	.	TRBJ2-5	CASRDPFGWTQCF	TGTGCCAGTAGGGACCCCTTCGGTTGGACCCAGTGCTTC
.	TRBV3-1	.	TRBJ1-2	CASSPLSQGGYTF	TGTGCCAGCAGCCCCCTCAGCCAGGGAGGCTACACCTTC
.	TRBV30	TRBD2	TRBJ2-1	CAWSGRLAGAYNEQFF	TGTGCCTGGAGTGGAAGACTAGCGGGAGCTTACAATGAGCAGTTCTTC
.	TRBV2	.	TRBJ1-5	CASSYNRDSTSNQPQHF	TGTGCCAGCAGTTACAACAGGGATAGTACGAGCAATCAGCCCCAGCATTTT
medium-sized	TRBV10-3	TRBD1	TRBJ2-7	CAISLNPFGQGENEQYF	TGTGCCATCAGCCTTAATCCCTTCGGACAGGGAGAAAACGAGCAGTACTTC
many	TRBV6-1	TRBD1	TRBJ2-7	CASTGQSLSYEQYF	TGTGCCAGCACGGGACAGAGTCTCTCCTACGAGCAGTACTTC
.	TRBV29-1	TRBD2	TRBJ2-7	CSVGASGYSYEQYF	TGCAGCGTAGGGGCTAGCGGTTACTCCTACGAGCAGTACTTC
.	TRBV5-1	TRBD1	TRBJ2-7	CASSSTGFVYEQYF	TGCGCCAGCAGCTCGACAGGGTTTGTCTACGAGCAGTACTTC
.	TRBV10-3	.	TRBJ1-2	CASSHGGREGGYTF	TGTGCCAGCAGCCACGGGGGCAGGGAGGGAGGCTACACCTTC
many	TRBV9	.	TRBJ1-5	CASSNKAGKPQHF	TGTGCCAGCAGCAACAAGGCGGGGAAGCCCCAGCATTTT
.	TRBV29-1	TRBD2	TRBJ2-7	CSSQVAGAQYF	TGCAGCAGCCAGGTAGCGGGAGCGCAGTACTTC
.	TRBV19	TRBD1	TRBJ1-5	CASSIPQGNQPQHF	TGTGCCAGTAGTATCCCACAGGGGAATCAGCCCCAGCATTTT
.	TRBV20-1	.	TRBJ2-7	CSARISYEQYF	TGCAGTGCTCGGATCTCCTACGAGCAGTACTTC
.	TRBV25-1	.	TRBJ2-3	CASSNHPWQGIADTQYF	TGTGCCAGCAGTAATCATCCATGGCAGGGGATCGCAGATACGCAGTATTTT
.	TRBV20-1	.	TRBJ2-3	CSGGYDTQYF	TGCAGCGGGGGCTACGATACGCAGTATTTT
many	TRBV12-3/TRBV12-4	TRBD2	TRBJ2-2	CASSPRKGAGFGTGELFF	TGTGCCAGCAGCCCCCGCAAGGGAGCGGGGTTTGGCACCGGGGAGCTGTTTTTT
many	TRBV7-3	.	TRBJ2-6	CASSLLRNSGANVLTF	TGTGCCAGCAGCTTACTACGGAACTCTGGGGCCAACGTCCTGACTTTC
many	TRBV3-1	.	TRBJ2-2	CASSQSGNTGELFF	TGTGCCAGCAGCCAAAGCGGGAACACCGGGGAGCTGTTTTTT
.	TRBV12-3/TRBV12-4	TRBD1	TRBJ2-3	CASSLAGQTTDTQYF	TGTGCCAGCAGTTTAGCGGGACAGACAACAGATACGCAGTATTTT
.	TRBV20-1	.	TRBJ1-1	CSAKSGRANTEAFF	TGCAGTGCTAAGAGCGGGAGGGCGAACACTGAAGCTTTCTTT
.	TRBV2	.	TRBJ1-2	CASSDGVIGYGYTF	TGTGCCAGCAGTGATGGGGTAATTGGCTATGGCTACACCTTC
medium-sized	TRBV24-1	.	TRBJ1-1	CATSDSVSTGTEAFF	TGTGCCACCAGTGATTCCGTCTCGACAGGAACCGAAGCTTTCTTT
.	TRBV9	TRBD2	TRBJ2-1	CASSSRSSGGANEQFF	TGTGCCAGCAGCTCACGGTCTAGCGGGGGGGCCAATGAGCAGTTCTTC
many	TRBV19	.	TRBJ2-5	CASTGGAQAGRETQYF	TGTGCCAGTACAGGGGGAGCCCAGGCGGGAAGGGAGACCCAGTACTTC
.	TRBV7-8	TRBD2	TRBJ2-7	CASSLFWTSGSYEQYF	TGTGCCAGCAGTTTATTCTGGACTAGCGGATCCTACGAGCAGTACTTC
.	TRBV14	.	TRBJ2-3	CASSQGWHGQYF	TGTGCCAGCAGCCAGGGGTGGCATGGGCAGTATTTT
.	TRBV15	.	TRBJ1-6	CATSRARGHNSPLHF	TGTGCCACCAGCAGGGCACGGGGCCATAATTCACCCCTCCACTTT
.	TRBV19	.	TRBJ1-3	CASATGSSGNAIYF	TGTGCCAGTGCTACAGGGTCCTCTGGAAACGCCATATATTTT
.	TRBV24-1	TRBD2	TRBJ2-1	CATSARGTSGSPTYNEQFF	TGTGCCACCAGTGCCCGCGGGACTAGCGGGAGTCCCACCTACAATGAGCAGTTCTTC
once	TRBV19	.	TRBJ1-3	CASSTSPVLGNAIYF	TGTGCCAGTAGTACCTCGCCGGTGCTGGGAAACGCCATATATTTT
once	TRBV15	TRBD2	TRBJ2-3	CATSGSGRAGDTQYF	TGTGCCACCAGCGGCAGCGGGAGGGCAGGAGATACGCAGTATTTT
medium-sized	TRBV24-1	.	TRBJ2-7	CATSVLDLYEQYF	TGTGCCACCAGTGTACTAGATTTATACGAGCAGTACTTC
.	TRBV19	TRBD2	TRBJ2-1	CASSSGTSGSINEQFF	TGTGCCAGTAGTTCCGGGACTAGCGGGAGTATAAATGAGCAGTTCTTC
.	TRBV24-1	TRBD2	TRBJ2-1	CATSDPSGAHNNEQFF	TGTGCCACCAGTGACCCTAGCGGGGCTCACAACAATGAGCAGTTCTTC
.	TRBV19	.	TRBJ1-5	CASSPLRLRTDTQHF	TGTGCCAGTAGTCCCTTGAGGCTTCGCACAGATACGCAGCATTTT
many	TRBV4-2	.	TRBJ1-1	CASSQDMGAITEAFF	TGTGCCAGCAGCCAAGATATGGGGGCGATTACTGAAGCTTTCTTT
.	TRBV15	.	TRBJ2-2	CATSRDTPNTGELFF	TGTGCCACCAGCAGAGATACCCCGAACACCGGGGAGCTGTTTTTT
.	TRBV7-9	.	TRBJ2-6	CASGPGAGANVLTF	TGTGCCAGCGGGCCCGGGGCTGGGGCCAACGTCCTGACTTTC
.	TRBV6-4	.	TRBJ1-5	CASSDLGGTSRSAYSNQPQHF	TGTGCCAGCAGTGACCTTGGGGGAACTTCAAGATCCGCTTATAGCAATCAGCCCCAGCATTTT
many	TRBV4-1	.	TRBJ2-1	CASSQDKLGNSYNEQFF	TGCGCCAGCAGCCAAGATAAGTTGGGGAATTCCTACAATGAGCAGTTCTTC
few	TRBV25-1	TRBD1	TRBJ2-7	CASSDGTGRAYEQYF	TGCGCCAGCAGTGATGGGACAGGTAGGGCCTACGAGCAGTACTTC
.	TRBV7-6	.	TRBJ2-5	CASSSTMETQYF	TGTGCCAGCAGCTCTACTATGGAGACCCAGTACTTC
.	TRBV19	TRBD1	TRBJ1-6	CASSGTGGAWTSPPHF	TGTGCCAGTAGTGGAACAGGGGGCGCTTGGACTTCACCCCCCCACTTT
.	TRBV15	.	TRBJ2-1	CATSRGGSYNEQFF	TGTGCCACCAGCAGAGGGGGCTCCTACAATGAGCAGTTCTTC
.	TRBV19	TRBD1	TRBJ1-4	CASSLQGGLNEELFF	TGTGCCAGTAGTCTCCAGGGGGGACTGAATGAAGAACTGTTTTTT
.	TRBV29-1	.	TRBJ1-5	CSVGGDGNQPQHF	TGCAGCGTTGGAGGGGATGGCAATCAGCCCCAGCATTTT
.	TRBV19	.	TRBJ2-5	CASEFFGGETQYF	TGTGCCAGTGAATTTTTCGGGGGAGAGACCCAGTACTTC